This T cell receptor beta chain was found in a study of cytomegalovirus exposure and HLA in healthy donors. Researchers ran the PCR with 60 Vbeta and 13 Jbeta primers. The protocol was immunoSEQ multiplex PCR, while the TCRdb copy is restricted to in-frame clones and leaves out a portion. The table lists roughly 160,000 clones, 70% to 80% of them singletons. The sequenced material came from PBMCs. This sequence was found in a young man in good health and CMV-seronegative.

In DNA form, the CDR3 reads TGTGCCAGCAGCTTAGGGGGGGCTAGCGGCGGGGAGCTGTTTTTT. It yields the protein CASSLGGASGGELFF. This chain links TRBV7-2 with TRBJ2-2, with D possibly matching TRBD2 (7 bases). The CDR3 extends over 15 amino acids. Between the trimmed V and J ends, which lost 1 base and 7 bases, there was a span of 13 bases. CDR1 and CDR2 (germline): SGHTA, FQGNSA. The full variable domain, completed using reference TRBV7-2 and TRBJ2-2, is GAGVSQSPSNKVTEKGKDVELRCDPISGHTALYWYRQSLGQGLEFLIYFQGNSAPDKSGLPSDRFSAERTGGSVSTLTIQRTQQEDSAVYLCASSLGGASGGELFFGEGSRLTVL.